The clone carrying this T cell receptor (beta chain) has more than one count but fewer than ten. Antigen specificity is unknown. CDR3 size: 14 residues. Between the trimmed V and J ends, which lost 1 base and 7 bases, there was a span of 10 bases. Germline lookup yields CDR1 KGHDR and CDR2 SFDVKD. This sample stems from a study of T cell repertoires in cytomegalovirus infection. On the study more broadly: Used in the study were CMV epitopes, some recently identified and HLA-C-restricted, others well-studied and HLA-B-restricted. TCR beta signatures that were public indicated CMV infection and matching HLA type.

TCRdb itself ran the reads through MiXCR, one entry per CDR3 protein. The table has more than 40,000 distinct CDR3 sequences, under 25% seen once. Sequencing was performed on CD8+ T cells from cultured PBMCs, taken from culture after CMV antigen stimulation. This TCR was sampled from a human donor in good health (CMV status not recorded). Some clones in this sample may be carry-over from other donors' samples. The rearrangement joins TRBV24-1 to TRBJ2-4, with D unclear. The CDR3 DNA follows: TGTGCCACCAGTGATTTCGGGCAGCCCAACATTCAGTACTTC. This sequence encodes CATSDFGQPNIQYF.